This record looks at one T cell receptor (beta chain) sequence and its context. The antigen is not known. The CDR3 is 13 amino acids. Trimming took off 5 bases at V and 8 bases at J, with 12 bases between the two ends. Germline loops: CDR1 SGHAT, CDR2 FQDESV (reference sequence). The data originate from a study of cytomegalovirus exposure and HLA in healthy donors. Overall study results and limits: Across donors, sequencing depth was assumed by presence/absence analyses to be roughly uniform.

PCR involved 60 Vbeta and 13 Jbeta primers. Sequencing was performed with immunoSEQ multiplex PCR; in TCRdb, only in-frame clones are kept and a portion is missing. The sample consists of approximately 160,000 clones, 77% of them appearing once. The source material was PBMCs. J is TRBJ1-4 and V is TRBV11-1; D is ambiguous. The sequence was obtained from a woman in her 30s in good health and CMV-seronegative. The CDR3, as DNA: TGTGCCAGCAGCCAAGACCGGCGGGAAAAACTGTTTTTT. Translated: CASSQDRREKLFF.